The source of this T cell receptor beta chain is a study of beta chain features in type 1 diabetes. Study-wide findings and caveats: The cDNA sequencing approach could over-represent high-TCR-expressing cells. TCRB CDR3s from Type 1 diabetes patients were moderately but significantly shorter in all four CD4+ subsets.

Expressed TCRB transcripts were sequenced because the entire RNA isolate underwent reverse transcription. Method: immunoSEQ multiplex PCR; TCRdb's copy keeps in-frame clones and lacks some. The table shows 250,000 to 350,000 clones, with roughly an eighth occurring only once. This clone was seen more than once but under ten times. No antigen is known for it. The CDR3 sequence is 13 residues long. Germline lookup yields CDR1 MNHNY and CDR2 SVGAGI (reference sequence). The germline V and J ends were trimmed by 6 bases and 3 bases, with 12 bases remaining between them. The source of this sequence is a man in his thirties or forties with type 1 diabetes. The chain joins TRBV6-6 to TRBJ2-7; D uncertain. The sequenced material came from naive CD4+ T cells from blood. CDR3 in amino acids: CASSTVANYEQYF. The CDR3 DNA is TGTGCCAGCAGCACGGTAGCCAACTACGAGCAGTACTTC.